One and the same sample provided the 16 T cell receptor beta chains below, sequenced in a study of shared clonotypes between healthy human individuals. Profiling relied on immunoSEQ multiplex PCR, and the TCRdb table lists in-frame clones only, not all of them. The sample lists about 680,000 clones, just over 90% occurring once. Terminally differentiated effector memory CD45RA+ cells were excluded by CCR7 positive selection of CD45RO-negative cells. Specimen: naive CD8+ T cells sorted from blood. The receptors originated from a man aged 30 to 39 in good health.

This chain links TRBV19 with TRBJ2-1; 10 bases are a match to TRBD2. The CDR3 totals 15 residues. Germline V gene sequence: CDR1 LNHDA, CDR2 SQIVND (reference sequence). V shed 7 bases, J shed 5 bases, and the junction held 8 bases outside the gene matches. The CDR3 DNA reads as TGTGCCAGTAACCCCGGGACTAGCGTCCACAATGAGCAGTTCTTC. Protein sequence: CASNPGTSVHNEQFF.

This chain links TRBV2 with TRBJ2-1, with D possibly being TRBD2 (5 bases). V lost 3 bases to trimming and J lost 3 bases, with 12 bases between them. Germline-derived CDR1 and CDR2 are SNHLY and FYNNEI. The CDR3 sequence is 15 residues long. The CDR3 region is CASSEWGENYNEQFF. In nucleotides, the CDR3 is TGTGCCAGCAGTGAGTGGGGAGAGAACTACAATGAGCAGTTCTTC. Combining the CDR3 with reference TRBV2 and TRBJ2-1 gives the whole variable domain EPEVTQTPSHQVTQMGQEVILRCVPISNHLYFYWYRQILGQKVEFLVSFYNNEISEKSEIFDDQFSVERPDGSNFTLKIRSTKLEDSAMYFCASSEWGENYNEQFFGPGTRLTVL.

This chain links TRBV29-1 with TRBJ1-5; D is unclear. There are 13 residues in the CDR3. V was clipped by 4 bases and J by 4 bases, with 11 bases between them. Germline CDR1 SQVTM, CDR2 ANQGSEA. This CDR3 reads CSVGETGNQPQHF. Here the CDR3 DNA reads TGCAGCGTTGGAGAAACGGGGAATCAGCCCCAGCATTTT.

The V gene is TRBV7-8, the J gene TRBJ1-1, with TRBD1 matching 9 bases. The CDR3 length is 15 residues. V dropped 4 bases and J dropped 5; count of bases not matched to a gene: 8. Germline V gene sequence: CDR1 SGHVS, CDR2 FQNEAQ. Written as DNA, the CDR3 is TGTGCCAGCAGCTACACGGGACAGGGAAGTACTGAAGCTTTCTTT. Amino acids: CASSYTGQGSTEAFF.

This clone was counted a single time. This specimen includes other DNA sequences encoding the same CDR3. The rearrangement links TRBV9 to TRBJ2-1; the D is unclear. Germline lookup yields CDR1 SGDLS and CDR2 YYNGEE. Trimming cost V 0 bases and J 0 bases, with 7 bases left between them. This CDR3 comprises 15 residues. The CDR3 spells CASSVGASSYNEQFF. CDR3 DNA sequence: TGTGCCAGCAGCGTAGGCGCAAGCTCCTACAATGAGCAGTTCTTC.

The genes are TRBV27 and TRBJ1-1; possibly TRBD1 for D (5 bases). The CDR3 totals 13 residues. Looked up from germline, CDR1 is MNHEY and CDR2 is SMNVEV (reference sequence). The V and J ends lost 3 bases and 7 bases respectively, with 12 bases between them. This CDR3 reads CASSFWGEGEAFF. The CDR3 coding sequence is TGTGCCAGCAGTTTTTGGGGGGAGGGTGAAGCTTTCTTT.

V gene TRBV18 combines with J gene TRBJ2-5, with D unclear. V was trimmed by 6 bases and J by 5 bases, leaving 19 bases between them. The CDR3 is made up of 15 amino acids. From germline, CDR1 is KGHSH and CDR2 LQKENI. CDR3 in amino acids: CASSPTGEPRETQYF. The CDR3, as DNA: TGTGCCAGCTCCCCCACGGGCGAGCCTAGGGAGACCCAGTACTTC.

The chain links TRBV15 to TRBJ2-7, with TRBD2 identical over 8 bases. The germline gives CDR1 LNHNV, CDR2 YYDKDF (reference sequence). The CDR3 has 14 residues. The junction had 3 bases not matched to a gene; V was cut back by 3 bases and J by 2 bases. CDR3 loop: CATSSVAGTYEQYF. The DNA for the CDR3 is TGTGCCACCAGCAGTGTAGCGGGAACCTACGAGCAGTACTTC. Based on the CDR3 plus reference TRBV15 and TRBJ2-7, the full variable domain is DAMVIQNPRYQVTQFGKPVTLSCSQTLNHNVMYWYQQKSSQAPKLLFHYYDKDFNNEADTPDNFQSRRPNTSFCFLDIRSPGLGDTAMYLCATSSVAGTYEQYFGPGTRLTVT.

In nucleotides, the CDR3 is TGTGCCAGCAGTGGGGACAGGGACTATGGCTACACCTTC. It codes for CASSGDRDYGYTF. This sequence joins TRBV6-1 and TRBJ1-2; 9 bases agree with TRBD1. The CDR3 consists of 13 residues. Germline CDR1 is MNHNS and CDR2 is SASEGT. V lost 4 bases to trimming and J lost 3 bases; unmatched junction nucleotides: 0.

The chain joins TRBV16 to TRBJ1-1, with 7 bases identical to TRBD1. Germline V gene sequence: CDR1 KGHSY, CDR2 FQNENV. CDR3 length: 19 residues. J gave up 1 base and V 0 bases, and 14 bases lay outside the gene matches. CDR3 coding DNA: TGTGCCAGCAGCCAATCGTCCTTGACAGGGTTGATGAAGAACACTGAAGCTTTCTTT. The encoded protein is CASSQSSLTGLMKNTEAFF.

This chain joins TRBV7-9 and TRBJ2-7; D is ambiguous. From germline, CDR1 is SEHNR and CDR2 FQNEAQ (reference sequence). The CDR3 has 12 residues. V was clipped by 5 bases and J by 2 bases, with 7 bases between them. The CDR3, as DNA: TGTGCCAGCAGCACTCGTACCTACGAGCAGTACTTC. Translating gives CASSTRTYEQYF.

The chain employs TRBV7-9 and TRBJ2-1; TRBD2 might be the D (6 bases). Between the trimmed V and J ends, which lost 0 bases and 9 bases, there was a span of 21 bases. The CDR3 contains 17 residues. Germline V gene lookup returns CDR1 SEHNR and CDR2 FQNEAQ (reference sequence). DNA of the CDR3: TGTGCCAGCAGCTTAGCTTCCGGGACTGACGTTCGTGTTGAGCAGTTCTTC. Translated: CASSLASGTDVRVEQFF.

The rearrangement joins TRBV7-2 to TRBJ2-7; 7 bases are shared with TRBD1. The CDR3 loop spans 14 amino acids. V was pared by 5 bases and J by 2 bases, with 6 bases of the junction left unmatched. Looked up from germline, CDR1 is SGHTA and CDR2 is FQGNSA. For the CDR3, the DNA is TGTGCCAGCAGCAGACCGGGACAGCCCTACGAGCAGTACTTC. Translating gives CASSRPGQPYEQYF.

The chain links TRBV6-1 to TRBJ2-1; the match to TRBD1 covers 8 bases. The V segment lost 6 bases and the J segment 4 bases; nucleotides outside the gene matches: 8. CDR3 length: 15 amino acids. The germline V gene has CDR1 MNHNS and CDR2 SASEGT. CDR3 in DNA: TGTGCCAGCAGGGCGAGGACAGGGCCTTACAATGAGCAGTTCTTC. Residues: CASRARTGPYNEQFF.

The chain is built from TRBV28 and TRBJ1-1, with TRBD1 matching over 9 bases. After removal of 5 bases from V and 4 bases from J, the junction contained 5 bases not matched to a gene. CDR1 and CDR2 from the germline V gene are MDHEN and SYDVKM. The CDR3 has 14 residues. CDR3 region: CASSIHRGRTEAFF. DNA for the CDR3: TGTGCCAGCAGTATCCACAGGGGGCGCACTGAAGCTTTCTTT.

The chain uses TRBV14 and TRBJ2-7, with 9 positions matching TRBD1. Trimming cost V 6 bases and J 3 bases; bases outside gene matches: 12. The CDR3 consists of 16 residues. Germline CDR1 is SGHDN and CDR2 is FVKESK. Written as DNA, the CDR3 is TGTGCCAGCAGTGACAGGCCGGGACAGGGATACTACGAGCAGTACTTC. It translates to CASSDRPGQGYYEQYF.